This passage covers 21 T cell receptor beta chains from one sample sequenced in a study of blood T cell repertoires in COVID-19. Assay used: immunoSEQ multiplex PCR; TCRdb lists only in-frame clones, some missing. This table has some 150,000 clones, around 89% appearing once. Specimen: peripheral blood. These receptors were obtained from a woman aged 40 to 50 with acute or convalescent COVID-19.

This clone was detected once. The CDR3 DNA reads as TGTGCCAGCAGTTTCTACCGGGGCAGGGGACCTGACTACACCTTC. It yields the protein CASSFYRGRGPDYTF. The rearrangement links TRBV6-2 or TRBV6-3 to TRBJ1-2; possibly TRBD1 for D (6 bases). Germline loops: CDR1 MNHEY, CDR2 SVGEGT. V was cut by 4 bases and J by 10 bases, with 22 bases left in between. CDR3 size: 15 residues.

The chain combines TRBV5-4 with TRBJ1-2; 7 nucleotides match TRBD1. The CDR3 loop spans 15 amino acids. V lost 1 base, J lost 6 bases, and 9 bases stayed unmatched. The germline V gene encodes CDR1 SGHNT and CDR2 YYREEE (reference sequence). As DNA, the CDR3 is TGTGCCAGCAGCTTGTTTGACAGGGAAGAGGATGGCTACACCTTC. Translated, it gives CASSLFDREEDGYTF.

This chain links TRBV5-4 with TRBJ2-7; 13 bases match TRBD2. This CDR3 contains 15 residues. Germline V gene lookup returns CDR1 SGHNT and CDR2 YYREEE (reference sequence). After removal of 3 bases from V and 5 bases from J, the junction contained 5 bases not matched to a gene. CDR3 DNA sequence: TGTGCCAGCAGCTCCAGACTAGCGGGGGGTGACGAGCAGTACTTC. Its translation is CASSSRLAGGDEQYF.

On this clone: Compared with germline, one end of the junction differs, possibly owing to a read error. This rearrangement joins TRBV5-1 to TRBJ1-2, with D possibly TRBD1 on 5 matching bases. This CDR3 is 14 amino acids long. CDR1 and CDR2 (germline): SGHRS, YFSETQ. CDR3 in amino acids: CASSLDQGGYGYTF. In DNA, the CDR3 is TGCGCCAGCAGTTTGGACCAGGGTGGCTATGGCTACACCTTC.

V gene TRBV30 combines with J gene TRBJ1-1; the match to TRBD1 covers 10 bases. There are 13 residues in the CDR3. Germline lookup yields CDR1 GTSNPN and CDR2 SVGIG (reference sequence). Unmatched junction bases numbered 3, after V lost 2 bases and J lost 6 bases. DNA for the CDR3: TGTGCCTGGAGTTACGGACAGGGGGCTGAAGCTTTCTTT. It encodes CAWSYGQGAEAFF.

This clone was detected once. The rearrangement joins TRBV5-1 to TRBJ1-5, with 8 bases identical to TRBD1. The CDR3 is 17 residues long. V shed 0 bases and J 0 bases; nucleotides not matched to a gene: 5. CDR1 SGHRS and CDR2 YFSETQ come from the germline V gene. The CDR3 region is CASSLEPTGASNQPQHF. The CDR3 DNA reads as TGCGCCAGCAGCTTGGAACCGACAGGGGCTAGCAATCAGCCCCAGCATTTT.

The rearrangement links TRBV9 to TRBJ2-3; 8 positions agree with TRBD2. CDR1 is SGDLS and CDR2 is YYNGEE in the germline V gene. The CDR3 contains 16 residues. V shed 0 bases and J 0 bases; nucleotides not matched to a gene: 3. The CDR3 DNA reads as TGTGCCAGCAGCGTAGGGACTAGCCCGAGCACAGATACGCAGTATTTT. Encoded protein: CASSVGTSPSTDTQYF.

This chain links TRBV5-1 with TRBJ2-5; D is unresolved. The CDR3 runs to 12 residues. The germline V and J ends were trimmed by 2 bases and 4 bases, with 6 bases remaining between them. Looked up from germline, CDR1 is SGHRS and CDR2 is YFSETQ. The CDR3 spells CASSLASETQYF. DNA for the CDR3: TGCGCCAGCAGCTTAGCATCAGAGACCCAGTACTTC.

The genes are TRBV28 and TRBJ1-4; tentatively, D is TRBD1 (5 bases). Trimming removed 5 bases from V and 7 bases from J, with 14 bases in between. The CDR3 is made up of 14 amino acids. Germline V gives CDR1 MDHEN, CDR2 SYDVKM. The CDR3, as DNA: TGTGCCAGCAGTGCCGGGACTCTTGGTGAAAAACTGTTTTTT. Translation: CASSAGTLGEKLFF.

The V and J genes are TRBV19 and TRBJ1-5; D perhaps matches TRBD1 (5 bases). From germline, CDR1 is LNHDA and CDR2 SQIVND (reference sequence). Trimming left V 6 bases short and J 2 bases short, with 17 bases between. The CDR3 is made up of 16 amino acids. DNA for the CDR3: TGTGCCAGTAGGGGCAGGGTAACCGGAGGCAATCAGCCCCAGCATTTT. This codes for CASRGRVTGGNQPQHF.

This chain uses TRBV5-1 with TRBJ2-1, with no clear D. The germline gives CDR1 SGHRS, CDR2 YFSETQ. The CDR3 is 14 amino acids. The V and J ends lost 4 bases and 5 bases respectively, with 13 bases between them. In nucleotides, the CDR3 is TGCGCCAGCAGCGACTCTTGGCTGAACAATGAGCAGTTCTTC. Protein sequence: CASSDSWLNNEQFF.

The chain is built from TRBV11-2 and TRBJ1-4; 8 bases are shared with TRBD1. CDR1 is SGHAT and CDR2 is FQNNGV in the germline V gene. The CDR3 sequence is 16 residues long. V shed 3 bases, J shed 4 bases, and the junction held 7 bases outside the gene matches. Here the CDR3 DNA reads TGTGCCAGCAGCTTTCAAGGACAGGGAGTTAATGAAAAACTGTTTTTT. It codes for CASSFQGQGVNEKLFF.

The chain is built from TRBV6-2 or TRBV6-3 and TRBJ2-2; 8 nucleotides line up with TRBD1. Germline CDR1 MNHEY, CDR2 SVGEGT. J lost 4 bases, V lost 6 bases, and 7 bases had no gene match. CDR3 length: 15 amino acids. The CDR3 DNA reads as TGTGCCAGCAGCAAGGACAGGGTGGGCACCGGGGAGCTGTTTTTT. As protein: CASSKDRVGTGELFF.

This chain connects TRBV30 to TRBJ2-3, with 11 bases fitting TRBD1. Germline V gives CDR1 GTSNPN, CDR2 SVGIG (reference sequence). The CDR3 has 12 residues. The CDR3 coding sequence is TGTTCCCTGGACAGGGGGCCGGGCACGCAGTATTTT. This sequence encodes CSLDRGPGTQYF.

The count of this clone is one. This chain connects TRBV11-3 to TRBJ2-1; TRBD1 matches 10 bases. The CDR3 runs 15 residues. Germline CDR1 reads SGHNT; CDR2 reads YENEEA. V gave up 3 bases and J gave up 6 bases; unmatched junction bases: 5. The CDR3 reads CASSFRTGGINEQFF. The CDR3 DNA reads as TGTGCCAGCAGCTTTAGGACAGGGGGGATCAATGAGCAGTTCTTC. Drawing the rest from reference TRBV11-3 and TRBJ2-1, the complete variable domain is EAGVVQSPRYKIIEKKQPVAFWCNPISGHNTLYWYLQNLGQGPELLIRYENEEAVDDSQLPKDRFSAERLKGVDSTLKIQPAELGDSAVYLCASSFRTGGINEQFFGPGTRLTVL.

J is TRBJ2-3 and V is TRBV11-3; the match to TRBD2 covers 8 bases. The V gene's germline CDR1 is SGHNT and CDR2 YENEEA. The J segment lost 4 bases and the V segment lost 7 bases, leaving 13 bases of the junction unmatched. This CDR3 comprises 16 residues. In DNA, the CDR3 is TGTGCCAGCATCCGAGCAGCGGGAGACTTTGCAGATACGCAGTATTTT. Amino acid sequence: CASIRAAGDFADTQYF.

The chain uses TRBV6-1 and TRBJ1-1, with TRBD1 as a possible D gene (5 bases). Between the trimmed V and J ends, which lost 1 base and 5 bases, there was a span of 8 bases. Germline loops: CDR1 MNHNS, CDR2 SASEGT. This CDR3 has 13 residues. The CDR3 loop is CASSEGGGTEAFF. The CDR3 nucleotides are TGTGCCAGCAGTGAAGGGGGGGGGACTGAAGCTTTCTTT.

The V and J genes are TRBV6-5 and TRBJ1-5, with 7 bases identical to TRBD1. V gave up 4 bases and J gave up 5 bases; unmatched junction bases: 8. Germline CDR1 reads MNHEY; CDR2 reads SVGAGI. The CDR3 length is 15 residues. The CDR3 loop is CASSSTQGGYQPQHF. DNA of the CDR3: TGTGCCAGCAGTTCTACCCAGGGGGGATATCAGCCCCAGCATTTT.

The chain has TRBV18 and TRBJ2-5; D uncertain. Germline V gene data show CDR1 as KGHSH and CDR2 as LQKENI. This CDR3 contains 14 residues. The ends were cut back, 0 bases at V and 2 bases at J, with 7 bases in the middle. CDR3 sequence: CASSPPSVQETQYF. The CDR3 bases are TGTGCCAGCTCACCACCGTCTGTTCAAGAGACCCAGTACTTC.

This clone occurred a few times. J is TRBJ1-2 and V is TRBV28; 8 positions match TRBD1. V trimming: 10 bases; J trimming: 8 bases; junction bases outside the gene matches: 12. The CDR3 length is 13 residues. Germline V gene sequence: CDR1 MDHEN, CDR2 SYDVKM. CDR3 region: CATTLGQGHGYTF. DNA for the CDR3: TGTGCCACCACCCTTGGACAGGGTCACGGCTACACCTTC.

The chain is built from TRBV7-2 and TRBJ2-1; D is possibly TRBD1 (5 bases). This CDR3 region has 16 residues. Germline loops: CDR1 SGHTA, CDR2 FQGNSA. Between the trimmed V and J ends, which lost 4 bases and 4 bases, there was a span of 17 bases. The CDR3 DNA sequence: TGTGCCAGCAGCTACTTTAGACAGATACCTTACAATGAGCAGTTCTTC. Amino acid sequence: CASSYFRQIPYNEQFF. The full variable domain, completed using reference TRBV7-2 and TRBJ2-1, is GAGVSQSPSNKVTEKGKDVELRCDPISGHTALYWYRQSLGQGLEFLIYFQGNSAPDKSGLPSDRFSAERTGGSVSTLTIQRTQQEDSAVYLCASSYFRQIPYNEQFFGPGTRLTVL.